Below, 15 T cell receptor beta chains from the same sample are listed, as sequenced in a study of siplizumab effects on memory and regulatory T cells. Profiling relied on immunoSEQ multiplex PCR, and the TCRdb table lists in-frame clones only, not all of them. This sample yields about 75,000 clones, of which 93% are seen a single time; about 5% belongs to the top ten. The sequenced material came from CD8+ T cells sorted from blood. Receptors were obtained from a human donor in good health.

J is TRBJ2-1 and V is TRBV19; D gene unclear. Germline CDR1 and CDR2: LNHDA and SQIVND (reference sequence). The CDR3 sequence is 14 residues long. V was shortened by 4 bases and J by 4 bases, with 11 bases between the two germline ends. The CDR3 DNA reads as TGTGCCAGTAGTACCACGGACCGTTACAATGAGCAGTTCTTC. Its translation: CASSTTDRYNEQFF.

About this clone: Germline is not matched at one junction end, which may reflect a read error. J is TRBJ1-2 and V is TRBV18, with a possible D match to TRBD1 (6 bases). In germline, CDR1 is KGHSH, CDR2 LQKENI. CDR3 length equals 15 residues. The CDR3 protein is CASSPPGAGSYDYTF. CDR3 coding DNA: TGTGCCAGCTCACCACCGGGGGCGGGTTCCTATGACTACACCTTC.

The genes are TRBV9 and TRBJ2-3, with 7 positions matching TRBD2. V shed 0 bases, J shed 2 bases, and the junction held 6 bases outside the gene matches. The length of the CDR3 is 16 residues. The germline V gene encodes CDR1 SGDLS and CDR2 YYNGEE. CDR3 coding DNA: TGTGCCAGCAGCGTAGGGGAGGGCGGGGTCACAGATACGCAGTATTTT. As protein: CASSVGEGGVTDTQYF.

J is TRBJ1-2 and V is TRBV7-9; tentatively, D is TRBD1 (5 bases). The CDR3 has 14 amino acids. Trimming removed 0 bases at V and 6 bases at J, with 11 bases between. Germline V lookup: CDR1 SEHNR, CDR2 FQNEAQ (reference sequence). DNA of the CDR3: TGTGCCAGCAGCTTAGCGCAGGGAGGAGATGGCTACACCTTC. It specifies CASSLAQGGDGYTF.

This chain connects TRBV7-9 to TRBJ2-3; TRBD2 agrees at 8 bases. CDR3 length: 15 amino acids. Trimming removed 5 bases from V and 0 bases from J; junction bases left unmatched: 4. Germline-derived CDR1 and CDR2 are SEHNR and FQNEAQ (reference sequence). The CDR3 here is CASSQPGGSTDTQYF. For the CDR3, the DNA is TGTGCCAGCAGCCAACCGGGGGGGAGCACAGATACGCAGTATTTT.

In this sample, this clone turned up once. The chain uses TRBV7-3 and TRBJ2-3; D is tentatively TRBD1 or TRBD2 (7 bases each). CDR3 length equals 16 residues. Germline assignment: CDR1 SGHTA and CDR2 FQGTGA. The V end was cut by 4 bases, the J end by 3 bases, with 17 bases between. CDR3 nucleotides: TGTGCCAGCAGCTATTCGACAGGGAGGGCAACAGATACGCAGTATTTT. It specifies CASSYSTGRATDTQYF. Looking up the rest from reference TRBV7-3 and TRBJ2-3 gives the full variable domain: GAGVSQTPSNKVTEKGKYVELRCDPISGHTALYWYRQSLGQGPEFLIYFQGTGAADDSGLPNDRFFAVRPEGSVSTLKIQRTERGDSAVYLCASSYSTGRATDTQYFGPGTRLTVL.

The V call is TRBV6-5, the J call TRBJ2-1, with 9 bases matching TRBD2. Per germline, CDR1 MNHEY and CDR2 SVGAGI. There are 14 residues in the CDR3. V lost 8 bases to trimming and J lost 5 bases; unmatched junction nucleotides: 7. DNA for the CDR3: TGTGCCAGCGAAAGCGGGGGGCTGAACAATGAGCAGTTCTTC. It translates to CASESGGLNNEQFF.

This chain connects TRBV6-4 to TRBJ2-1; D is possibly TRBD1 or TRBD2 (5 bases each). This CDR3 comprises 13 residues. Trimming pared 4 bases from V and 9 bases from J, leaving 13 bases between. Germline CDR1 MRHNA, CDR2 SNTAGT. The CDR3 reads CASSGQTEGEQFF. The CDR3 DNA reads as TGTGCCAGCAGTGGTCAGACAGAGGGTGAGCAGTTCTTC.

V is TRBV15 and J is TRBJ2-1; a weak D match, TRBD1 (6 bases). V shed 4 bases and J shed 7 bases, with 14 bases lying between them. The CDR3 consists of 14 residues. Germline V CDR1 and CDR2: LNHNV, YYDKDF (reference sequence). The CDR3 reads CATSMRRGWNEQFF. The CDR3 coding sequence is TGTGCCACCAGCATGAGAAGGGGGTGGAATGAGCAGTTCTTC.

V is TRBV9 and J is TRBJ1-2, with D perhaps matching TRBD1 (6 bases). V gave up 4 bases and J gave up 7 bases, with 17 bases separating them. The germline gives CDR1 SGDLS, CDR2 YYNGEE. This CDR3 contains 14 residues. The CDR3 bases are TGTGCCAGCAGCACGGGGACACCCGGTGGTGGCTACACCTTC. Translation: CASSTGTPGGGYTF.

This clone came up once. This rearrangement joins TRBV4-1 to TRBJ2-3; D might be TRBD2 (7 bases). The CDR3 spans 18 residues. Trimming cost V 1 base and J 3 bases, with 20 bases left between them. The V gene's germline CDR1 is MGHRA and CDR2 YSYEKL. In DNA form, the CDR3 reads TGCGCCAGCAGCCAAGGGCTAGCCGGGGGGCCCAGGACAGATACGCAGTATTTT. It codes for CASSQGLAGGPRTDTQYF.

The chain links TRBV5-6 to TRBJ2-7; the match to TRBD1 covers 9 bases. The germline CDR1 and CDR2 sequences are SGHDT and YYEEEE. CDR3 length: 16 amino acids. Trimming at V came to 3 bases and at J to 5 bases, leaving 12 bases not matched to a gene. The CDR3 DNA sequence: TGTGCCAGCAGCTCGGGGACAGGGATAACCTTTGACGAGCAGTACTTC. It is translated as CASSSGTGITFDEQYF.

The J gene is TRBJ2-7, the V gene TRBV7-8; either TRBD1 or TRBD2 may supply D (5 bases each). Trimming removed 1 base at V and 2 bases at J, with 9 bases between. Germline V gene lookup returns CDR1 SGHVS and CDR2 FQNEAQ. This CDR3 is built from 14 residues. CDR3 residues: CASSLVGETYEQYF. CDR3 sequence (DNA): TGTGCCAGCAGCTTAGTGGGGGAGACCTACGAGCAGTACTTC. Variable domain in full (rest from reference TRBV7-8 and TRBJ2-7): GAGVSQSPRYKVAKRGQDVALRCDPISGHVSLFWYQQALGQGPEFLTYFQNEAQLDKSGLPSDRFFAERPEGSVSTLKIQRTQQEDSAVYLCASSLVGETYEQYFGPGTRLTVT.

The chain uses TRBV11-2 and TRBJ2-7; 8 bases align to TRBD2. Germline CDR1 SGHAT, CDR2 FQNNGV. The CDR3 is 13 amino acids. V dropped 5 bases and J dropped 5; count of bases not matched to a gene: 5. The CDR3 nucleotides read TGTGCCAGCAGCCCCGGACTAGCCCACGAGCAGTACTTC. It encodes CASSPGLAHEQYF.

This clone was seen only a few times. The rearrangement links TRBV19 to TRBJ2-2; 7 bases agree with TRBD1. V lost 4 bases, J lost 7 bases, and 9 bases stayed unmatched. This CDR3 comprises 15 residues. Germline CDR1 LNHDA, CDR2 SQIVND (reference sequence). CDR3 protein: CASSSHRQGIGELFF. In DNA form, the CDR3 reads TGTGCCAGTAGTAGCCACCGACAGGGTATCGGGGAGCTGTTTTTT.